Here is one T cell receptor beta chain with its context. Its cognate antigen has yet to be identified. Base qualities are not at hand, and no much larger clone is one base apart. Preparation of the library involved UMI-ligation and nested PCR. To cover both TRBC1 and TRBC2, the beta constant-region primer consisted of an equimolar mix of two oligonucleotides. Four rounds of PCR were used to amplify ligated cDNA, with nested alpha and beta constant-region primers being used together with the SP2 primer. A single-stranded oligonucleotide containing the SP2 primer and a 12-nucleotide UMI was joined to the 3' end of the cDNA by T4 RNA ligase 1. The ligation reaction was incubated at 16°C for about 18-25 hours. PCR2 was usually performed as a SYBR Green qPCR and halted at a preset threshold so that over-amplification would not occur. Every purification after the first one was done using Agencourt AMPure XP magnetic beads. Libraries were quantified by Qubit and checked on a TapeStation, where a main peak was expected near 650 bp. Pooled libraries were sequenced on an Illumina MiSeq with v2 2x251 paired-end kits, typically giving roughly 0.9-2.1 million reads per sample. Each sample was pooled at 3 to 5 nM, and about 5-7% PhiX was included to help cluster recognition. The original methods were these. Decombinator assigned V and J genes to Demultiplexor-processed FASTQ reads by tag matching, allowing a single base-pair mismatch. By using UMIs, Collapsinator corrected both sequencing errors and the frequency errors caused by PCR heterogeneity. CDR3Translator translated TCRs and extracted CDR3s from the conserved cysteine to the FGXG phenylalanine, flagging non-productive sequences. Repertoires were subsampled to equal numbers of UMI-defined TCRs before Gini, Shannon entropy and inverse Simpson indices were calculated. Clonotype abundance distributions were fitted to a power law by maximum likelihood within the linear range. When run on a single naive CD8 sample, MIGEC and the pipeline yielded similar UMI counts, similar unique TCR numbers and similar clonal distributions. In one analysis, naive TCRs also found in any memory subset of the same donor were removed from the naive repertoire. Repertoires were searched for around 7,300 CMV-associated CDR3 sequences compiled from VDJdb and a published dataset. TCRdb's own reprocessing of the public reads used fastp at Q25 and MiXCR and kept productive beta chains. For every CDR3 protein sequence, its rows merge into one entry that carries the most common genes and DNA. For this entry, the V and J calls and clone size follow TCRdb and not the study's own pipeline. The sample table contains 80,000 to 95,000 distinct CDR3 sequences; only one count was recorded for 9% to 9.5% of them. The top ten clones comprise about 1.3% of the sample.

Inclusive of the bounding cysteine and phenylalanine, the CDR3 is 12 residues long. This entry keeps only the CDR3 DNA: 36 bases, framed from base 1. V and J are truncated by 7 bases and 4 bases respectively, leaving an intervening sequence of 11 bases. The germline V gene sets CDR1 to SGDLS and CDR2 to YYNGEE. The data belong to a study of naive and memory T cell subsets (dated by TCRdb to between 2016 and 2019). Study-level background: Sorted naive and memory T cell subsets from peripheral blood were analyzed in the study using a UMI-based, open-source pipeline for TCR alpha and beta sequencing. RNA was DNase-treated and reverse transcribed with TCR constant-region primers, mostly using SuperScript III. Complete agreement was observed between the functional CMV T cell responses and the IgG serology results.

What the authors observed across the whole study: RNA-based TCR counts may be influenced by expression changes linked to T cell activation and differentiation. A few larger clonotypes were present in naive repertoires, especially CD8 naive repertoires, and these clonotypes were possibly memory cells re-expressing CD45RA. Gini index rose and Shannon and inverse Simpson diversity fell from naive through CM, EM and EMRA in both CD4 and CD8 cells. Once error correction was done, more than 85% of naive TCR sequences showed up just once, which made the naive abundance distributions much steeper than those of the memory subsets. TCR abundance followed a power law whose exponent differed between naive and memory subsets but was consistent across the three individuals. Clonotypes were defined as single alpha or beta chain sequences, not paired alpha/beta receptors. The repertoire findings for the naive and memory subsets could not be validated against a ground truth because none was available.

TCR alpha and beta chain libraries were amplified separately from the second PCR step onward. CMV status of each donor was established by measuring IFNgamma production from CD4+ T cells after fresh PBMCs were stimulated overnight with CMV viral lysate. Miltenyi beads were used first to positively select CD4 T cells, and CD8 T cells were then positively selected from the CD4-negative fraction. After staining for CD3, CD4, CD8, CD45RA, CD27 and a live/dead dye, cells were sorted on a BD Aria II into four subsets based on CD45RA and CD27. A few healthy volunteers provided blood, and the blood of each volunteer was split into CD4 and CD8 T cells and then into four differentiation subsets. About 110 ml of peripheral blood was drawn per donor, and PBMC were isolated by Ficoll-Paque PLUS density-gradient centrifugation. Sorted cells were lysed in RLT buffer, and RNA was extracted with a Qiagen RNeasy kit and stored at -80°C.

The sequenced sample was naive CD8+ T cells from blood. What the cell subset or site label conveys for this sample: naive T cells, CD45RA high CD27+. This clonotype was obtained from a human donor in good health. This sequence uses TRBV9 and TRBJ1-2; no D gene can be assigned with confidence. The CDR3 corresponds to CASGPLPYGYTF. In nucleotide form, the sequence is TGTGCCAGCGGGCCCCTGCCCTATGGCTACACCTTC.